These T cell receptor beta chains were read from a single sample in a study of blood T cell repertoires in COVID-19. The table came from immunoSEQ multiplex PCR; TCRdb's copy has only in-frame clones and leaves some out. Of a few hundred thousand clones in the sample, around 87% were seen once. Sequencing was performed on peripheral blood. Receptors were obtained from a woman in her sixties with COVID-19, enrolled during active disease. Both conserved end residues are trimmed from each CDR3.

J	V	CDR3
TRBJ2-7	TRBV4-2	ASSQVGQGAHEQY
TRBJ1-2	TRBV2	ASTPGQGYNYGYT
TRBJ2-1	TRBV6-5	ASSYSPEGNEQF
TRBJ1-5	TRBV3-1/TRBV3-2	ASSQGGQGSQPQH
TRBJ1-2	TRBV20-1	SAIADYGYT
TRBJ1-2	TRBV18	ASSPIPGTYGYT
TRBJ2-7	TRBV30	AWSLFTSGKSYEQY
TRBJ1-6	TRBV7-3	ASSLTGGTSPLH
TRBJ1-1	TRBV5-1	ASSSDRLTNTEAF
TRBJ1-5	TRBV18	ASSPGQGLAQH
TRBJ2-7	TRBV6-1	ASSEYPGQASEQY